This T cell receptor (beta chain) was captured in a study of blood T cell repertoires in COVID-19. Those designated as exposed participants met a COVID-19 case within 2 weeks before study entry. Assay: immunoSEQ multiplex PCR; the TCRdb copy retains only in-frame clones and omits some. The sample yields 320,000 or so clones, 85% seen once. V was pared by 0 bases and J by 7 bases, with 9 bases between. Germline CDR1 reads LGHNA; CDR2 reads YNFKEQ. CDR3 length: 13 residues. The source material was PBMCs or T cells enriched from blood (not recorded which). This TCR derives from a woman in her 30s who had been exposed to COVID-19. This rearrangement joins TRBV4-2 to TRBJ1-2; a weak D match, TRBD1 (5 bases). Here the CDR3 reads CASSQETGGGYTF. In DNA, the CDR3 is TGTGCCAGCAGCCAAGAGACGGGGGGTGGCTACACCTTC.